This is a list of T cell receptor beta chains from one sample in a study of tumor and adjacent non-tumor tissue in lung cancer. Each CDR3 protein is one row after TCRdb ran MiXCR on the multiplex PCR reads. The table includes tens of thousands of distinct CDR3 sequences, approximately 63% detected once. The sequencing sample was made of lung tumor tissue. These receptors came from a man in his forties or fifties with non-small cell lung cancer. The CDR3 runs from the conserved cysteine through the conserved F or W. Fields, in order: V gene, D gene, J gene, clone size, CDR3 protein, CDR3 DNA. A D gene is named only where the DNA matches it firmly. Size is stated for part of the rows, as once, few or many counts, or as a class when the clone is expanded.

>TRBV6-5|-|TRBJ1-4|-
CVSSERGSVNKKLFF
TGTGTCAGCAGTGAACGTGGGTCCGTTAATAAAAAACTGTTTTTT
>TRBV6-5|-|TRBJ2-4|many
CASRQGGLGIQYF
TGTGCCAGCAGGCAGGGGGGGCTGGGCATTCAGTACTTC
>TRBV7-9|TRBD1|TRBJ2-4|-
CDSRSPDRDNIQYF
TGTGACAGCAGGTCGCCCGACAGGGATAACATTCAGTACTTC
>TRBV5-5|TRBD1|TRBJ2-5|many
CASSFTGTGGGLPRETQYF
TGTGCCAGCAGCTTTACCGGGACAGGGGGCGGCCTCCCAAGGGAGACCCAGTACTTC
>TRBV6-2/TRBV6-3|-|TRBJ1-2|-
CASRTTWPGYGYTF
TGTGCCAGCAGGACTACATGGCCCGGTTATGGCTACACCTTC
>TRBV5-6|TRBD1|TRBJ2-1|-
CANSTKQGLRTNEQFF
TGTGCCAACAGCACGAAACAGGGGTTACGTACAAATGAGCAGTTCTTC
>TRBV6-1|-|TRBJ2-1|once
CASLYRYKDNEQFF
TGTGCCAGCTTGTACAGGTATAAGGACAATGAGCAGTTCTTC
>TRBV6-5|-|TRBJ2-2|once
CASSYSGWTNGGYTGELFF
TGTGCCAGCAGTTACTCCGGCTGGACTAACGGGGGTTACACCGGGGAGCTGTTTTTT
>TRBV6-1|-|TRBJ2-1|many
CASSPRRSSYNEQFF
TGTGCCAGCAGCCCCCGGAGGAGCTCCTACAATGAGCAGTTCTTC
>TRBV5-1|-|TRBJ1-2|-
CASSLMSDDNYGYTF
TGCGCCAGCAGCTTGATGTCCGATGATAACTATGGCTACACCTTC
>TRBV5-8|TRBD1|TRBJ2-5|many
CASSRQTGPETQYF
TGTGCCAGCAGCCGTCAGACAGGGCCAGAGACCCAGTACTTC
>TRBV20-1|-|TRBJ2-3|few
CSARTDTQYF
TGCAGTGCGAGAACAGATACGCAGTATTTT
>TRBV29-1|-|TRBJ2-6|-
CSFGELKGANVLTF
TGCAGCTTTGGAGAGCTCAAGGGGGCCAACGTCCTGACTTTC
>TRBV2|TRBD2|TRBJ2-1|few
CASTQLAGVRNEQFF
TGTGCCAGCACCCAACTAGCGGGAGTCAGGAATGAGCAGTTCTTC
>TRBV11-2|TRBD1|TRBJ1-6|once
CVGSFGTGVGSLLHF
TGTGTCGGCAGCTTTGGGACAGGGGTAGGATCACTCCTCCACTTT
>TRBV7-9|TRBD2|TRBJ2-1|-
CASCDEWEGSNDQFF
TGTGCCAGCTGCGATGAGTGGGAGGGAAGCAATGACCAGTTCTTC
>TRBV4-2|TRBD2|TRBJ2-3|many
CASSQEGRGGVTDTQYF
TGTGCCAGCAGCCAAGAGGGGCGGGGGGGTGTCACAGATACGCAGTATTTT
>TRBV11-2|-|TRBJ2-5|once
CASSWGQAAVTQCF
TGTGCCAGCAGCTGGGGGCAGGCCGCCGTGACCCAGTGCTTC
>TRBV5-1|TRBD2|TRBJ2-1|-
CTSSVSGNEPNEQFF
TGCACCAGCAGCGTGAGCGGGAACGAGCCCAATGAGCAGTTCTTC
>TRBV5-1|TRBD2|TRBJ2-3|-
CASSWILAGQADTHCF
TGCGCCAGCAGTTGGATTTTAGCGGGGCAGGCGGATACGCATTGTTTT
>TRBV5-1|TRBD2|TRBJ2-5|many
CASSLVSGGEETQYF
TGCGCCAGCAGCTTGGTGAGCGGGGGCGAGGAGACCCAGTACTTC
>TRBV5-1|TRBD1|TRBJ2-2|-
CASSTGQTGKLFF
TGCGCCAGCAGCACGGGACAGACCGGGAAGCTGTTTTTT
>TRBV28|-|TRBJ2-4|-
CASSPGVAVVAKNIQYF
TGTGCCAGCAGTCCAGGAGTGGCAGTTGTAGCCAAAAACATTCAGTACTTC
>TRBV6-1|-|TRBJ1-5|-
CVSSEDWAGKNQPQHF
TGTGTCAGCAGTGAAGACTGGGCAGGTAAGAATCAGCCCCAGCATTTT
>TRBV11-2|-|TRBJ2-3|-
CVSSSRRTHTGDTQYF
TGTGTCAGCAGCTCAAGAAGGACTCACACGGGGGATACGCAGTATTTT
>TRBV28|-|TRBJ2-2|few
CASSHLPYSQAITGELFF
TGTGCCAGCAGTCACCTCCCCTATTCGCAGGCCATCACCGGGGAGCTGTTTTTT
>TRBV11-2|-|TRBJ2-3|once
CAISPSGKSTDTQYF
TGTGCCATCAGCCCCTCGGGAAAAAGCACAGATACGCAGTATTTT
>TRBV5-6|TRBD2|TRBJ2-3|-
CASSLSSRMTSTVTQYF
TGTGCCAGCAGCTTGTCTAGCAGGATGACTAGCACAGTTACGCAGTATTTT
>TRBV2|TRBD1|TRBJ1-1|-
CASSKTGRNTEAFF
TGTGCCAGCAGCAAGACAGGGAGGAACACTGAAGCTTTCTTT
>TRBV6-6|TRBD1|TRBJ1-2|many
CASSYSGDRGHGYTF
TGTGCCAGCAGTTACTCCGGGGACAGGGGACATGGCTACACCTTC
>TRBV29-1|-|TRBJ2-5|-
CSVEGGSQETQYF
TGCAGCGTTGAGGGGGGCAGCCAAGAGACCCAGTACTTC
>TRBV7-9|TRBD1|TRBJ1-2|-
CASSLGGQGGTGHTF
TGTGCCAGCAGTTTAGGGGGACAGGGTGGAACTGGCCACACCTTC
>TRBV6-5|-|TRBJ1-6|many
CASSSAGWEPLHF
TGTGCCAGCAGTTCGGCGGGCTGGGAACCCCTCCACTTT
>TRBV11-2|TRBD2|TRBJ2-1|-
CASKARTSPKGYNEQFF
TGTGCCAGCAAAGCCCGGACTAGCCCGAAAGGGTACAATGAGCAGTTCTTC
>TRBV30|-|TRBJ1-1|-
CAWSVGWQALNTEAFF
TGTGCCTGGAGTGTGGGTTGGCAGGCTTTGAACACTGAAGCTTTCTTT
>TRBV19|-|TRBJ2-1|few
CASSLGCGASYNEQLF
TGTGCCAGTAGCCTGGGATGTGGGGCTTCCTACAATGAGCAGCTCTTC
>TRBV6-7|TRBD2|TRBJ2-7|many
CASSYSIVAGVNEQYF
TGTGCCAGCAGTTACTCGATAGTAGCGGGAGTAAACGAGCAGTACTTC
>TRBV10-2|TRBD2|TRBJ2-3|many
CASSDFSGGRDTQYF
TGCGCCAGCAGTGACTTTAGCGGGGGGAGAGATACGCAGTATTTT
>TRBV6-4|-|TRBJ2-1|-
CASTEGFSYNEQFF
TGTGCCAGCACCGAGGGCTTCTCCTACAATGAGCAGTTCTTC
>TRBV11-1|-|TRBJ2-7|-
CTSSLEGQSYEQYF
TGCACCAGCAGTTTGGAGGGACAATCCTACGAGCAGTACTTC
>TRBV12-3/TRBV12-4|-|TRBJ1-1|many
CASSEGRQNTEAFF
TGTGCCAGCAGTGAAGGACGGCAGAACACTGAAGCTTTCTTT
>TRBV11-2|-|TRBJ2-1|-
CATSPSGGGGYEEFF
TGTGCCACCAGCCCTTCTGGCGGGGGCGGCTATGAGGAGTTCTTC
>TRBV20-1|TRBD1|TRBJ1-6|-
CSAPGGGPPLHF
TGCAGTGCTCCAGGGGGCGGCCCACCCCTCCACTTT
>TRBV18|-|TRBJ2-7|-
CASSPSSYEQYF
TGTGCCAGCTCACCCTCATCCTACGAGCAGTACTTC
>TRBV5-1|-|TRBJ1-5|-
CASSSYGGDNQPHHF
TGCGCCAGCAGCTCCTACGGGGGAGACAATCAGCCCCATCATTTT
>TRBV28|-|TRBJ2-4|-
CASNPRGRTMLLFPVEF
TGTGCCAGCAATCCCCGGGGGCGGACTATGCTGTTATTCCCGGTGGAGTTC